A selection of T cell receptor beta chains follows, all from one sample in a study of blood T cell repertoires in COVID-19. Clones were sequenced by immunoSEQ multiplex PCR, and TCRdb holds only the in-frame ones, with some missing. This sample has more than 85,000 clones, with 80% found just once. The sequencing sample was made of peripheral blood. Every receptor here comes from a human donor in a cohort sampled during active or convalescent COVID-19. Both conserved end residues are part of each CDR3. A D gene is named only where the DNA matches it firmly. Where a row states a size, it is once, few, many or the class of an expanded clone; other rows omit it.

len	abundance	v_gene	j_gene	d_gene	CDR3nt	CDR3aa
13	few	TRBV11-2	TRBJ1-2	NA	TGTGCCAGCAGCTTAGAGTTAGGGGGTGGCTACACCTTC	CASSLELGGGYTF
16	NA	TRBV18	TRBJ1-5	TRBD1	TGTGCCAGCTCACCGCTACCAACAGGGGTTGGACAGCCCCAGCATTTT	CASSPLPTGVGQPQHF
14	NA	TRBV2	TRBJ2-7	TRBD1	TGTGCCAGCAGGTCGACAGGGCAATCCTACGAGCAGTACTTC	CASRSTGQSYEQYF
13	NA	TRBV28	TRBJ2-7	NA	TGTGCCAGCAGTTGGGGGGGGCTGTACGAGCAGTACTTC	CASSWGGLYEQYF
14	NA	TRBV6-5	TRBJ2-5	TRBD2	TGTGCCAGCAGTAAGACTAGCGGGGCGGAGACCCAGTACTTC	CASSKTSGAETQYF
15	few	TRBV19	TRBJ1-5	TRBD1	TGTGCCAGTAGTACCCGGACAGGGGCGAGTCAGCCCCAGCATTTT	CASSTRTGASQPQHF
13	NA	TRBV4-1	TRBJ2-7	TRBD2	TGCGCCAGCAGCCGGGGGACTAGTTTCGAGCAGTACTTC	CASSRGTSFEQYF
16	NA	TRBV7-9	TRBJ1-2	TRBD1	TGTGCCAGCAGCTCCCACCTTTTAGACAGGGACTATGGCTACACCTTC	CASSSHLLDRDYGYTF
15	NA	TRBV3-1/TRBV3-2	TRBJ1-2	NA	TGTGCCAGCAGCCAAGGGACAGCCCCCGGCTATGGCTACACCTTC	CASSQGTAPGYGYTF
14	NA	TRBV30	TRBJ1-4	TRBD1	TGTGCCTGGAGTGTAGGAGGGGGCAGCGAAAAACTGTTTTTT	CAWSVGGGSEKLFF
17	NA	TRBV6-2/TRBV6-3	TRBJ2-5	TRBD2	TGTGCCAGCAGCACAGTGGCTAGCGGGGGACCCAGGGGGGCCCAGTACTTC	CASSTVASGGPRGAQYF
15	NA	TRBV6-2/TRBV6-3	TRBJ2-7	NA	TGTGCCAGCAGCCGCAGGGCGTTCCTGTACTACGAGCAGTACTTC	CASSRRAFLYYEQYF
17	NA	TRBV18	TRBJ2-4	TRBD1	TGTGCCAGCTCACCAGGAGACAGGGGGTCGGCCAAAAACATTCAGTACTTC	CASSPGDRGSAKNIQYF
15	NA	TRBV28	TRBJ2-1	NA	TGTGCCAGCAGTTTAGCGGGTCCCACCTACAATGAGCAGTTCTTC	CASSLAGPTYNEQFF
13	once	TRBV7-6	TRBJ2-3	TRBD2	TGTGCCAGCGGGAGGGATGGCACAGATACGCAGTATTTT	CASGRDGTDTQYF
15	NA	TRBV10-3	TRBJ2-7	TRBD1	TGTGCCATCAGTGAGGACCGGGACAGGGTATCCGAGCAGTACTTC	CAISEDRDRVSEQYF
14	NA	TRBV7-9	TRBJ2-7	TRBD1	TGTGCCAGCAGCATGACAGGGGGCTCCTACGAGCAGTACTTC	CASSMTGGSYEQYF
16	NA	TRBV28	TRBJ2-5	TRBD2	TGTGCCAGCAGTTTATCTCTAGCGGGGTACCAAGAGACCCAGTACTTC	CASSLSLAGYQETQYF
14	few	TRBV29-1	TRBJ2-1	NA	TGCAGCGGACAGGTTTCGAGCTCCTACAATGAGCAGTTCTTC	CSGQVSSSYNEQFF
13	NA	TRBV6-6	TRBJ1-5	NA	TGTGCCAGCAGTTTGCAGAGCAATCAGCCCCAGCATTTT	CASSLQSNQPQHF
15	NA	TRBV6-6	TRBJ2-3	NA	TGTGCCAGCAGTTATACGCGGTACCCCACAGATACGCAGTATTTT	CASSYTRYPTDTQYF
16	NA	TRBV5-1	TRBJ2-3	TRBD2	TGCGCCAGCAGCTCAAAAGCGGGGGGGTCGACAGATACGCAGTATTTT	CASSSKAGGSTDTQYF
17	NA	TRBV27	TRBJ2-7	TRBD2	TGTGCCAGCAGTTTATCGAGTCTTAGCGGGAGCACCCACGAGCAGTACTTC	CASSLSSLSGSTHEQYF
16	NA	TRBV7-8	TRBJ2-7	TRBD2	TGTGCCAGCAGCATAGGGACCGGGACTAGGTCTTCCGAGCAGTACTTC	CASSIGTGTRSSEQYF
14	few	TRBV5-4	TRBJ2-7	TRBD2	TGTGCCAGCAGCTGGGGACTAGCGGGAGAAGAGCAGTACTTC	CASSWGLAGEEQYF
14	NA	TRBV9	TRBJ2-1	NA	TGTGCCAGCAGCGTAGTACGGGAGTCTAATGAGCAGTTCTTC	CASSVVRESNEQFF
14	NA	TRBV5-1	TRBJ2-7	NA	TGCGCCAGCAGCTTGGCCCACGGAGCCTACGAGCAGTACTTC	CASSLAHGAYEQYF
11	NA	TRBV30	TRBJ2-1	NA	TGTGCCTGGAGTGTCAGCAATGAGCAGTTCTTC	CAWSVSNEQFF
15	NA	TRBV7-9	TRBJ2-5	NA	TGTGCCAGCAGCTTACCGCTTGGGGGGCAAGAGACCCAGTACTTC	CASSLPLGGQETQYF
13	NA	TRBV2	TRBJ2-5	NA	TGTGCCAGCAGAGTCGGGGGTAGAGAGACCCAGTACTTC	CASRVGGRETQYF
14	NA	TRBV19	TRBJ2-7	TRBD1	TGTGCCAGTAGTCTCGCAGGACAGGACTACGAGCAGTACTTC	CASSLAGQDYEQYF
15	NA	TRBV5-4	TRBJ2-7	TRBD1	TGTGCCAGCAGCCAAGCGGGACAGGGGGTCTACGAGCAGTACTTC	CASSQAGQGVYEQYF
14	NA	TRBV7-9	TRBJ1-3	NA	TGTGCCAGCAGCTTAGTCAAGCTGGGAAACACCATATATTTT	CASSLVKLGNTIYF
14	NA	TRBV28	TRBJ1-5	TRBD1	TGTGCCAGCAGTCAACAGGGGAAGGATCAGCCCCAGCATTTT	CASSQQGKDQPQHF
15	NA	TRBV7-8	TRBJ2-7	NA	TGTGCCAGCAGCTTAGCGAACCCTGAGCGGCACGAGCAGTACTTC	CASSLANPERHEQYF
11	once	TRBV5-5	TRBJ2-7	NA	TGTGCCAGCAGCTTTCGAGACGAGCAGTACTTC	CASSFRDEQYF
14	few	TRBV19	TRBJ1-5	NA	TGTGCCAGTAACCCGGACAGCTCCAATCAGCCCCAGCATTTT	CASNPDSSNQPQHF
12	NA	TRBV11-2	TRBJ2-3	NA	TGTGCCAGCAGTCGAGACTGGGTTACGCAGTATTTT	CASSRDWVTQYF
17	once	TRBV19	TRBJ2-1	TRBD1	TGTGCCAGCTCGGAACTAATACAGGGGGCGGGTTACAATGAGCAGTTCTTC	CASSELIQGAGYNEQFF